This T cell receptor (beta chain) came from a study of T cells after posttransplantation cyclophosphamide. Study findings and constraints: Tissue-infiltrating T cells from skin or gut overlapped little with blood T cells. Later blood repertoires were often dominated by clones from the donor CD8+ memory compartment. After PTCy, TRB diversity resembled that of CNI/methotrexate controls.

The protocol was immunoSEQ multiplex PCR, while the TCRdb copy is restricted to in-frame clones and leaves out a portion. The table has under 75,000 clones, over 85% seen once; the top ten hold approximately 2.7%. With respect to this clone: Its cognate antigen is unknown.

On the day of bone marrow donation, the related graft donor provided peripheral blood. The sequence derives from a woman between 25 and 40 years old in good health and a related stem cell transplant donor. The material sequenced was PBMCs.

CDR3 in amino acids: CASSLLARGREQYF. For the CDR3, the DNA is TGTGCCAGCAGCTTATTAGCCAGGGGGCGAGAGCAGTACTTC. The V gene is TRBV5-6, the J gene TRBJ2-7; 8 bases are a match to TRBD1. The CDR3 runs 14 residues. The J segment lost 7 bases and the V segment lost 2 bases, leaving 8 bases of the junction unmatched. Germline V lookup: CDR1 SGHDT, CDR2 YYEEEE.